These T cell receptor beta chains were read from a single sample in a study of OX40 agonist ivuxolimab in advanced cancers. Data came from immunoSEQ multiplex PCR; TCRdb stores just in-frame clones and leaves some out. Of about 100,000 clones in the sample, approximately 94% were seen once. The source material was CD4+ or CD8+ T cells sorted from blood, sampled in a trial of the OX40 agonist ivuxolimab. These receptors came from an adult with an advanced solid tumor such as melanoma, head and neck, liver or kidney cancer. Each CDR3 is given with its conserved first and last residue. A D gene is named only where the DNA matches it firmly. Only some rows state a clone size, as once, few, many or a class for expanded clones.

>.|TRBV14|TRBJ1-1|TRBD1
CASETWDSRGTEAFF
TGTGCCAGCGAAACTTGGGACAGTCGGGGCACTGAAGCTTTCTTT
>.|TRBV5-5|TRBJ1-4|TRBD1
CASSLGQAQFNEKLFF
TGTGCCAGCAGCCTCGGACAGGCCCAATTTAATGAAAAACTGTTTTTT
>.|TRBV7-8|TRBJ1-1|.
CASSSGANTEAFF
TGTGCCAGCAGCTCTGGTGCGAACACTGAAGCTTTCTTT
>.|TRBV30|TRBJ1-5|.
CAWSVSLAVSKNQPQHF
TGTGCCTGGAGTGTATCTCTGGCCGTTAGTAAAAATCAGCCCCAGCATTTT
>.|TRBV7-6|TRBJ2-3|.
CASSLRDLRADTQYF
TGTGCCAGCAGCTTAAGGGATCTGAGGGCAGATACGCAGTATTTT
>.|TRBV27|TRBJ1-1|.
CASSLVGGRAFF
TGTGCCAGCAGTTTAGTCGGGGGACGAGCTTTCTTT
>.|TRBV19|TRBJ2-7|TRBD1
CASKRTGGDEQYF
TGTGCCAGTAAAAGAACAGGGGGCGACGAGCAGTACTTC
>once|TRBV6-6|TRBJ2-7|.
CASSYVAVSYEQYF
TGTGCCAGCAGTTACGTAGCTGTCTCCTACGAGCAGTACTTC
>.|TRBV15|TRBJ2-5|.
CATSGPGAQYF
TGTGCCACCAGCGGGCCTGGGGCCCAGTACTTC
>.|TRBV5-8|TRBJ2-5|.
CASSLGDVPNQETQYF
TGTGCCAGCAGCTTGGGAGACGTCCCTAACCAAGAGACCCAGTACTTC
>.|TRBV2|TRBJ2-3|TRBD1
CASSETGGFGDTQYF
TGTGCCAGCAGTGAAACAGGGGGCTTCGGAGATACGCAGTATTTT